A selection of T cell receptor beta chains follows, all from one sample in a study of blood T cell repertoires in COVID-19. Data came from immunoSEQ multiplex PCR; TCRdb stores just in-frame clones and leaves some out. The sample lists 200,000 or so clones; 86% were seen once. Sequenced sample: peripheral blood. All receptors come from a woman aged 70-85 years with acute or convalescent COVID-19. Each CDR3 is given with its conserved first and last residue. Fields, in order: J gene, clone size, V gene, D gene, CDR3 DNA, CDR3 protein. A D gene is named only where the DNA matches it firmly. A row's size may be missing; if present it is once, few, many or a size class.

j_call: TRBJ1-5; clone_size: once; v_call: TRBV19; d_call: NA; cdr3_nt: TGTGCCAGTAGTGGGAGTTATAGCAATCAGCCCCAGCATTTT; cdr3_aa: CASSGSYSNQPQHF
j_call: TRBJ1-6; clone_size: NA; v_call: TRBV6-5; d_call: NA; cdr3_nt: TGTGCCAGCAGTTACCGGGGACTTGGGATAATTTCACCCCTCCACTTT; cdr3_aa: CASSYRGLGIISPLHF
j_call: TRBJ2-1; clone_size: NA; v_call: TRBV14; d_call: TRBD1; cdr3_nt: TGTGCCAGCAGCCGACTTGCCGGGACAGGGAACAATGAGCAGTTCTTC; cdr3_aa: CASSRLAGTGNNEQFF
j_call: TRBJ2-7; clone_size: NA; v_call: TRBV6-5; d_call: NA; cdr3_nt: TGTGCCAGCAGTTACAGACAGGAGTCCTACGAGCAGTACTTC; cdr3_aa: CASSYRQESYEQYF
j_call: TRBJ1-2; clone_size: NA; v_call: TRBV20-1; d_call: NA; cdr3_nt: TGCAGTGCTATGTCAGGGAACGGCTACACCTTC; cdr3_aa: CSAMSGNGYTF
j_call: TRBJ1-1; clone_size: NA; v_call: TRBV21-1; d_call: NA; cdr3_nt: TGTGCCAGCAGCAAACCAGCTAGACTAGATGAAGCTTTCTTT; cdr3_aa: CASSKPARLDEAFF
j_call: TRBJ2-5; clone_size: NA; v_call: TRBV28; d_call: TRBD2; cdr3_nt: TGTGCCAGCAGTTTGGGGACTAGCGGGAGGGTGCGAGAGACCCAGTACTTC; cdr3_aa: CASSLGTSGRVRETQYF
j_call: TRBJ1-1; clone_size: NA; v_call: TRBV7-6; d_call: NA; cdr3_nt: TGTGCCAGCACCCCTGTAAACGGAGGGAGAGCTTTCTTT; cdr3_aa: CASTPVNGGRAFF
j_call: TRBJ2-2; clone_size: NA; v_call: TRBV28; d_call: TRBD1; cdr3_nt: TGTGCCAGCAGATACAGGGGTCCTCGATTGAGAGACACCGGGGAGCTGTTTTTT; cdr3_aa: CASRYRGPRLRDTGELFF
j_call: TRBJ2-3; clone_size: once; v_call: TRBV5-5; d_call: TRBD1; cdr3_nt: TGTGCCAGCAGCCTTCGGACAGGGGGTACCACAGATACGCAGTATTTT; cdr3_aa: CASSLRTGGTTDTQYF
j_call: TRBJ2-1; clone_size: NA; v_call: TRBV12-5; d_call: TRBD1; cdr3_nt: TGTGCTTCCCGACAGGGGAGCTCCTACAATGAGCAGTTCTTC; cdr3_aa: CASRQGSSYNEQFF
j_call: TRBJ2-1; clone_size: NA; v_call: TRBV28; d_call: NA; cdr3_nt: TGTGCCAGCAGATTCGGGACACTCAATGAGCAGTTCTTC; cdr3_aa: CASRFGTLNEQFF
j_call: TRBJ2-2; clone_size: NA; v_call: TRBV10-3; d_call: TRBD2; cdr3_nt: TGTGCCACCAGGACTAGCGGGGCGAACACCGGGGAGCTGTTTTTT; cdr3_aa: CATRTSGANTGELFF
j_call: TRBJ2-2; clone_size: NA; v_call: TRBV5-1; d_call: NA; cdr3_nt: TGCGCCAGCAGCTTAGGACATCTCGACACCGGGGAGCTGTTTTTT; cdr3_aa: CASSLGHLDTGELFF
j_call: TRBJ2-1; clone_size: NA; v_call: TRBV11-2; d_call: TRBD2; cdr3_nt: TGTGCCAGCAGCTTAATAGCGGGGGGGCGGTATGAGCAGTTCTTC; cdr3_aa: CASSLIAGGRYEQFF
j_call: TRBJ2-3; clone_size: NA; v_call: TRBV7-3; d_call: NA; cdr3_nt: TGTGCCAGCAGCTTAGACCCGGGGGTGGCGCAGTATTTT; cdr3_aa: CASSLDPGVAQYF
j_call: TRBJ2-5; clone_size: NA; v_call: TRBV9; d_call: NA; cdr3_nt: TGTGCCAGCAGAGCCGGTTTGGTGGGGCGAGAGACCCAGTACTTC; cdr3_aa: CASRAGLVGRETQYF
j_call: TRBJ2-2; clone_size: NA; v_call: TRBV5-1; d_call: NA; cdr3_nt: TGCGCCAGCAGCCTGGACACGAACACCGGGGAGCTGTTTTTT; cdr3_aa: CASSLDTNTGELFF
j_call: TRBJ2-2; clone_size: NA; v_call: TRBV11-3; d_call: TRBD2; cdr3_nt: TGTGCCAGCAGCTTAGGGGCCCCGGGACTAGCGGGGGGGAACACCGGGGAGCTGTTTTTT; cdr3_aa: CASSLGAPGLAGGNTGELFF
j_call: TRBJ2-6; clone_size: once; v_call: TRBV2; d_call: NA; cdr3_nt: TGTGCCAGCAGTCTCCGTCGGGGGACTGATGGGGCCAACGTCCTGACTTTC; cdr3_aa: CASSLRRGTDGANVLTF
j_call: TRBJ2-5; clone_size: NA; v_call: TRBV5-1; d_call: NA; cdr3_nt: TGCGCCAGCACTTTACGTACAGCTATCCAAGAGACCCAGTACTTC; cdr3_aa: CASTLRTAIQETQYF
j_call: TRBJ1-1; clone_size: few; v_call: TRBV27; d_call: TRBD1; cdr3_nt: TGTGCCAGCAGTTATCAAGGGGGCCGTGAAGCTTTCTTT; cdr3_aa: CASSYQGGREAFF
j_call: TRBJ2-7; clone_size: once; v_call: TRBV28; d_call: NA; cdr3_nt: TGTGCCAGCAGCCTAAACTACGAGCAGTACTTC; cdr3_aa: CASSLNYEQYF
j_call: TRBJ2-2; clone_size: NA; v_call: TRBV5-6; d_call: TRBD2; cdr3_nt: TGTGCCAGCAGCTTTTCCCTACTAGCGGGAGGTAGCACCGGGGAGCTGTTTTTT; cdr3_aa: CASSFSLLAGGSTGELFF
j_call: TRBJ2-1; clone_size: NA; v_call: TRBV7-2; d_call: NA; cdr3_nt: TGTGCCAGCAGCCCAGCACGAGGCAGTAGGGAGCAGTTCTTC; cdr3_aa: CASSPARGSREQFF
j_call: TRBJ2-3; clone_size: NA; v_call: TRBV28; d_call: TRBD2; cdr3_nt: TGTGCCAGCAGTTTGGCGGGAGGGGTCAGAACGCAGTATTTT; cdr3_aa: CASSLAGGVRTQYF
j_call: TRBJ2-2; clone_size: once; v_call: TRBV5-1; d_call: NA; cdr3_nt: TGCGCCAGCAGCTTGGAACAGGGAAGAACCGGGGAGCTGTTTTTT; cdr3_aa: CASSLEQGRTGELFF
j_call: TRBJ1-1; clone_size: NA; v_call: TRBV19; d_call: TRBD1; cdr3_nt: TGTGCCAGCCGCCGGGACAGGGGTAATACTGAAGCTTTCTTT; cdr3_aa: CASRRDRGNTEAFF